This TCR beta chain was observed in a study of cytomegalovirus exposure and HLA in healthy donors. Comments on this clone: What it binds is not known.

This CDR3 spans 13 amino acids. Germline CDR1 reads SGHTA; CDR2 reads FQGTGA. V shed 4 bases, J shed 7 bases, and the junction held 4 bases outside the gene matches. Overall study results and limits: The majority of TCR sequences were rare, yet some public TCRs appeared in many donors. Researchers reported that a few CMV-associated chains were confirmed in vitro as CMV antigen-specific.

The protocol was immunoSEQ multiplex PCR, while the TCRdb copy is restricted to in-frame clones and leaves out a portion. This sample has around 250,000 clones; around 91% occur once, and the top ten carry 2.5% to 3.5%. Sequencing used PBMCs. J is TRBJ2-1 and V is TRBV7-3; 7 nucleotides agree with TRBD1. This TCR was recovered from a woman in her 30s in good health and CMV-seronegative. CDR3 bases: TGTGCCAGCAGCTACAGACAGGGAAATGAGCAGTTCTTC. It yields the protein CASSYRQGNEQFF.